These T cell receptor beta chains were read from a single sample in a study of shared clonotypes between healthy human individuals. Libraries were prepared by immunoSEQ multiplex PCR; TCRdb keeps only in-frame clonotypes and omits some of them. The data contain 2 million to 2.5 million clones, roughly 90% of them seen just once; the ten biggest clones take up around 0.35%. The specimen was naive CD4+ T cells from PBMCs. The receptors originated from a man between 18 and 29 years old in good health. Some clones in this sample may be carry-over from other donors' samples. CDR3s include the opening cysteine and the closing phenylalanine or tryptophan. The order of the fields is V gene, J gene, clone size, D gene, CDR3 length, CDR3 protein, CDR3 DNA. The D gene is left open where the match is weak. Clone size is shown for a subset of rows, as once, few, many or a class of expanded clone.

>TRBV19|TRBJ1-2|NA|TRBD1|17
CASSIRGTGGSGYGYTF
TGTGCCAGTAGTATACGCGGGACAGGGGGCTCGGGCTATGGCTACACCTTC
>TRBV7-3|TRBJ2-1|once|TRBD2|16
CASSRKRESSYNEQFF
TGTGCCAGCAGCCGTAAGCGGGAGAGCTCCTACAATGAGCAGTTCTTC
>TRBV7-9|TRBJ1-4|NA|TRBD1|16
CASSPLKGAWGEKLFF
TGTGCCAGCAGCCCGTTGAAGGGGGCATGGGGTGAAAAACTGTTTTTT
>TRBV10-1|TRBJ1-3|NA|NA|14
CASSTGKPGNTIYF
TGCGCCAGCAGTACAGGAAAACCTGGAAACACCATATATTTT
>TRBV28|TRBJ1-5|NA|TRBD1|15
CASTTAGTGLQPQHF
TGTGCCAGCACCACCGCCGGGACAGGGCTTCAGCCCCAGCATTTT
>TRBV5-4|TRBJ2-7|NA|NA|13
CASSVGPAYEQYF
TGTGCCAGCAGCGTCGGGCCTGCCTACGAGCAGTACTTC
>TRBV19|TRBJ2-7|NA|NA|14
CASSTPDSSYEQYF
TGTGCCAGTAGTACCCCGGACAGTTCCTACGAGCAGTACTTC
>TRBV29-1|TRBJ2-7|NA|NA|14
CSVPRDLSSYEQYF
TGCAGCGTCCCTAGGGACCTCAGCTCCTACGAGCAGTACTTC
>TRBV18|TRBJ1-4|NA|NA|14
CASSRGQRFEKLFF
TGTGCCAGCTCACGAGGACAGCGTTTTGAAAAACTGTTTTTT
>TRBV21-1|TRBJ2-7|NA|NA|15
CASSKGQMSSYEQYF
TGTGCCAGCAGCAAAGGTCAGATGAGCTCCTACGAGCAGTACTTC
>TRBV5-6|TRBJ2-7|NA|TRBD1|15
CASRSRGTGQYEQYF
TGTGCCAGCAGGAGCCGCGGGACAGGACAATACGAGCAGTACTTC
>TRBV28|TRBJ2-7|NA|TRBD2|13
CATTSGRVYEQYF
TGTGCCACCACGAGCGGGAGAGTCTACGAGCAGTACTTC
>TRBV2|TRBJ1-3|NA|TRBD1|17
CASRQQGGDRGRNTIYF
TGTGCCAGCAGACAACAAGGGGGGGACAGGGGTAGAAACACCATATATTTT
>TRBV11-2|TRBJ2-7|NA|NA|12
CASSSELASAYF
TGTGCCAGCAGCTCCGAGCTAGCGTCGGCGTACTTC